This TCR beta chain was recovered during a study of preoperative IRX-2 immunotherapy in early breast cancer. The CDR3 contains 12 residues. Germline CDR1 is MNHGY and CDR2 is SAAAGT. V shed 5 bases and J 10 bases; nucleotides not matched to a gene: 4. Regarding treatment: preoperative locoregional IRX-2 cytokine immunotherapy. Produced via immunoSEQ multiplex PCR; TCRdb's table is partial and in-frame only. Among approximately 31,000 clones, nearly 90% were seen once, and the ten largest hold 1.6%. The sequencing used tumor tissue, collected after IRX-2 immunotherapy. This chain links TRBV6-8 with TRBJ2-5; the match to TRBD1 covers 10 bases. This receptor was obtained from a human donor with breast cancer. CDR3 bases: TGTGCCAGCAGTGAGGGACAGGGGAACCAGTACTTC. Translating it yields CASSEGQGNQYF.